The text below deals with one T cell receptor beta chain. The target antigen is unknown. MiXCR, applied by TCRdb to the 5' RACE reads, yields one record per CDR3 protein. The table lists under 300,000 distinct CDR3 sequences, more than 12% of them singletons. The data are from a study of identical twins. Points from the study as a whole: The same donors were not followed; conclusions instead depended on cross-sectional statistical analysis. In beta out-of-frame sequences, the excess sharing between twins was weaker.

The germline gives CDR1 SQVTM, CDR2 ANQGSEA. Trimming stripped 5 bases from V and 3 bases from J, with 13 bases between. This CDR3 spans 13 amino acids. The J gene is TRBJ2-5, the V gene TRBV29-1; D possibly corresponds to TRBD2 (5 bases). The source material was memory (CD45RO+) T cells sorted from blood. The TCR was taken from a woman younger than 35 in good health. Written as DNA, the CDR3 is TGCAGCGTTTCAGGCGGGCCCAAAGAGACCCAGTACTTC. Amino acid sequence: CSVSGGPKETQYF.